A single sample gave rise to the 26 T cell receptor beta chains below, sequenced in a study of blood T cell repertoires in COVID-19. This table comes from immunoSEQ multiplex PCR, and its TCRdb copy is limited to in-frame clones, with some not included. The sample comprises 250,000 to 300,000 clones, roughly nine tenths of which are singletons, and more than 1% rests with the top ten. The sample was PBMCs or T cells enriched from blood (not recorded which). The receptors originated from a human donor in a cohort exposed to, infected with or recovered from COVID-19 (not recorded which). The donor label of this sample is uncertain.

The chain links TRBV6-2 or TRBV6-3 to TRBJ1-6; D may be TRBD1 (6 bases). The CDR3 has 15 residues. The germline CDR1 and CDR2 sequences are MNHEY and SVGEGT. The V end was cut by 6 bases, the J end by 9 bases, with 18 bases between. CDR3 coding DNA: TGTGCCAGCAGCACCAACAGGGCCAGGCTTTCACCCCTCCACTTT. Protein sequence: CASSTNRARLSPLHF.

The CDR3 DNA follows: TGTGCCAGTAGTGGGACAGGGTTAGGGGACGAGCAGTACTTC. This gives the protein CASSGTGLGDEQYF. V gene TRBV19 combines with J gene TRBJ2-7, with 9 bases that match TRBD1. The CDR3 contains 14 residues. Trimming removed 5 bases from V and 5 bases from J; junction bases left unmatched: 7. Germline assignment: CDR1 LNHDA and CDR2 SQIVND (reference sequence).

This clone was seen more than once but under ten times. The sample holds other DNA sequences that translate to the same CDR3. The V call is TRBV13, the J call TRBJ2-7; 9 bases align to TRBD1. Germline-derived CDR1 and CDR2 are PRHDT and FYEKMQ (reference sequence). The CDR3 is 15 amino acids. V was clipped by 5 bases and J by 3 bases; unmatched bases: 8. DNA of the CDR3: TGTGCCAGCAGCGCCCCGGGACAGGGCAGCTACGAGCAGTACTTC. Amino acids: CASSAPGQGSYEQYF.

The chain uses TRBV7-2 and TRBJ1-1; 12 nucleotides align to TRBD1. This CDR3 contains 16 residues. V shed 2 bases, J shed 1 base, and the junction held 2 bases outside the gene matches. Germline V CDR1 and CDR2: SGHTA, FQGNSA. The CDR3 DNA follows: TGTGCCAGCAGCTTAATGGGACAGGGGGCGAACACTGAAGCTTTCTTT. Protein product: CASSLMGQGANTEAFF. Full variable domain (rest looked up from reference TRBV7-2 and TRBJ1-1): GAGVSQSPSNKVTEKGKDVELRCDPISGHTALYWYRQSLGQGLEFLIYFQGNSAPDKSGLPSDRFSAERTGGSVSTLTIQRTQQEDSAVYLCASSLMGQGANTEAFFGQGTRLTVV.

V gene TRBV7-3 combines with J gene TRBJ2-1; 8 bases agree with TRBD2. Germline CDR1 is SGHTA and CDR2 is FQGTGA. The CDR3 has 15 amino acids. Germline trimming cut 5 bases from V and 5 bases from J; bases unmatched to any gene: 8. CDR3 sequence: CASSPGLASDNEQFF. CDR3 coding DNA: TGTGCCAGCAGCCCTGGACTAGCTTCCGACAATGAGCAGTTCTTC.

This chain uses TRBV27 with TRBJ2-6, with a tentative D call TRBD1 (5 bases). V lost 3 bases to trimming and J lost 2 bases, with 11 bases between them. The CDR3 length is 16 residues. Per the germline V gene, CDR1 is MNHEY and CDR2 is SMNVEV (reference sequence). The CDR3 loop reads CASSLDTRAGANVLTF. CDR3 DNA sequence: TGTGCCAGCAGTTTGGATACCAGGGCTGGGGCCAACGTCCTGACTTTC.

This chain joins TRBV19 and TRBJ2-4; unclear D gene. The CDR3 contains 15 residues. V lost 3 bases, J lost 3 bases, and 12 bases lay in between. The germline CDR1 and CDR2 sequences are LNHDA and SQIVND (reference sequence). The CDR3 DNA is TGTGCCAGTAGTATCGGCGGTACTTTCAAAAACATTCAGTACTTC. Translation gives CASSIGGTFKNIQYF.

The chain carries TRBV4-3 and TRBJ1-1, with a weak D call TRBD1 (5 bases). CDR3 length equals 15 residues. Germline CDR1 LGHNA, CDR2 YSLEER. The V and J ends lost 0 bases and 5 bases respectively, with 13 bases between them. In DNA, the CDR3 is TGCGCCAGCAGCCAAGATCGAGGAGGGGATACTGAAGCTTTCTTT. Translating it yields CASSQDRGGDTEAFF.

The V call is TRBV5-1, the J call TRBJ2-7, with TRBD1 matching over 8 bases. The length of the CDR3 is 15 residues. The junction had 10 bases not matched to a gene; V was cut back by 4 bases and J by 4 bases. Per the germline V gene, CDR1 is SGHRS and CDR2 is YFSETQ. CDR3 sequence (DNA): TGCGCCAGCAGCCCCCAGGACAGGGAGCTTTACGAGCAGTACTTC. This codes for CASSPQDRELYEQYF.

This clone appeared once. DNA of the CDR3: TGTGCCAGCAGCTTGGACAGGGGAATTGGTCAGCCCCAGCATTTT. Amino acid sequence: CASSLDRGIGQPQHF. The J gene is TRBJ1-5, the V gene TRBV7-8, with TRBD1 identical over 9 bases. The V gene's germline CDR1 is SGHVS and CDR2 FQNEAQ. Trimming took 3 bases from V and 6 from J; bases not matched to a gene: 6. CDR3 size: 15 residues.

The chain carries TRBV12-3 or TRBV12-4 and TRBJ2-1; D remains ambiguous. The germline V and J ends were trimmed by 5 bases and 1 base, with 3 bases remaining between them. This CDR3 comprises 12 residues. As DNA, the CDR3 is TGTGCCAGCAGTATATCCTACAATGAGCAGTTCTTC. Translation: CASSISYNEQFF.

The V and J genes are TRBV19 and TRBJ1-2, with 8 bases matching TRBD1. The CDR3 runs 11 residues. Trimming took 6 bases from V and 8 from J; bases not matched to a gene: 2. CDR1 and CDR2 (germline): LNHDA, SQIVND (reference sequence). The CDR3 bases are TGTGCCAGTAGGGACAGGGTCGGCTACACCTTC. Translating it yields CASRDRVGYTF.

The genes are TRBV29-1 and TRBJ1-2, with 8 bases aligning to TRBD1. Germline CDR1 reads SQVTM; CDR2 reads ANQGSEA. Trimming removed 2 bases from V and 4 bases from J; junction bases left unmatched: 18. This CDR3 region has 18 residues. The DNA for the CDR3 is TGCAGCGTTGAAAGTCCTGGACAGGGAGTTCTCCGGGGCTATGGCTACACCTTC. It codes for CSVESPGQGVLRGYGYTF.

The chain combines TRBV2 with TRBJ1-1, with D perhaps TRBD1 (6 bases). In germline, CDR1 is SNHLY, CDR2 FYNNEI. V lost 5 bases to trimming and J lost 3 bases, with 16 bases between them. The CDR3 contains 15 residues. CDR3 region: CASSSNRAEDTEAFF. The CDR3 bases are TGTGCCAGCAGTTCGAACAGGGCTGAAGACACTGAAGCTTTCTTT.

The V call is TRBV7-2, the J call TRBJ1-3; D is ambiguous. Looked up from germline, CDR1 is SGHTA and CDR2 is FQGNSA. V was clipped by 5 bases and J by 4 bases, with 3 bases between them. CDR3 size: 11 residues. CDR3 nucleotides: TGTGCCAGCAGCCAAGGAAACACCATATATTTT. Protein: CASSQGNTIYF.

The chain recombines TRBV5-5 with TRBJ2-7; D gene unclear. V dropped 4 bases and J dropped 7 bases, with 18 bases sitting between them. The CDR3 is 14 residues long. Looked up from germline, CDR1 is SGHKS and CDR2 is YYEKEE (reference sequence). The CDR3 nucleotides read TGTGCCAGCAGCGGCCAGTTGGGTTTGGAGGAGCAGTACTTC. Its translation: CASSGQLGLEEQYF. Supplemented by reference TRBV5-5 and TRBJ2-7, the full variable domain reads DAGVTQSPTHLIKTRGQQVTLRCSPISGHKSVSWYQQVLGQGPQFIFQYYEKEERGRGNFPDRFSARQFPNYSSELNVNALLLGDSALYLCASSGQLGLEEQYFGPGTRLTVT.

The genes are TRBV7-9 and TRBJ1-1; D possibly corresponds to TRBD1 (5 bases). CDR3 length equals 15 residues. Looked up from germline, CDR1 is SEHNR and CDR2 is FQNEAQ (reference sequence). V was pared by 3 bases and J by 0 bases, with 11 bases between. DNA for the CDR3: TGTGCCAGCAGCTTTCTCGGGGGGGTGAACACTGAAGCTTTCTTT. It encodes CASSFLGGVNTEAFF. The full variable domain, in which reference TRBV7-9 and TRBJ1-1 provide the parts outside the CDR3, is DTGVSQNPRHKITKRGQNVTFRCDPISEHNRLYWYRQTLGQGPEFLTYFQNEAQLEKSRLLSDRFSAERPKGSFSTLEIQRTEQGDSAMYLCASSFLGGVNTEAFFGQGTRLTVV.

This rearrangement joins TRBV12-3 or TRBV12-4 to TRBJ1-5; possibly TRBD1 for D (6 bases). The CDR3 has 13 residues. V lost 11 bases and J 5 bases, leaving 16 bases between the germline ends. The CDR3 reads CASQTGIYQPQHF. CDR3 DNA sequence: TGTGCCTCTCAGACAGGAATCTATCAGCCCCAGCATTTT.

The rearrangement links TRBV7-8 to TRBJ1-6; D remains unclear. From germline, CDR1 is SGHVS and CDR2 FQNEAQ. The V end was cut by 3 bases, the J end by 0 bases, with 9 bases between. The CDR3 has 16 residues. The CDR3 loop is CASSFGSSSYNSPLHF. CDR3 DNA: TGTGCCAGCAGCTTCGGTTCGAGCTCCTATAATTCACCCCTCCACTTT. The full variable domain, in which reference TRBV7-8 and TRBJ1-6 provide the parts outside the CDR3, is GAGVSQSPRYKVAKRGQDVALRCDPISGHVSLFWYQQALGQGPEFLTYFQNEAQLDKSGLPSDRFFAERPEGSVSTLKIQRTQQEDSAVYLCASSFGSSSYNSPLHFGNGTRLTVT.

In its sample, this clone was seen once. The chain's CDR3 is CASSFSQGRETQYF. CDR3 in DNA: TGCGCCAGCAGCTTTAGCCAGGGAAGAGAGACCCAGTACTTC. The chain is built from TRBV5-1 and TRBJ2-5; the D gene is possibly TRBD1 (5 bases). Trimming took off 2 bases at V and 4 bases at J, with 12 bases between the two ends. The CDR3 is 14 amino acids. CDR1 SGHRS and CDR2 YFSETQ come from the germline V gene.

CDR3 protein: CASSPGTGPNSPLHF. For the CDR3, the DNA is TGTGCCAGTAGTCCCGGGACAGGGCCCAATTCACCCCTCCACTTT. The genes are TRBV19 and TRBJ1-6, with TRBD1 matching over 9 bases. The trim removed 5 bases at V and 7 bases at J, leaving 6 bases unmatched. The germline CDR1 and CDR2 sequences are LNHDA and SQIVND (reference sequence). The CDR3 contains 15 residues. The entire variable domain, with the rest obtained from reference TRBV19 and TRBJ1-6, is as follows: DGGITQSPKYLFRKEGQNVTLSCEQNLNHDAMYWYRQDPGQGLRLIYYSQIVNDFQKGDIAEGYSVSREKKESFPLTVTSAQKNPTAFYLCASSPGTGPNSPLHFGNGTRLTVT.

The chain employs TRBV5-1 and TRBJ1-2; no definite D call. Trimming left V 0 bases short and J 8 bases short, with 14 bases between. The CDR3 contains 14 residues. Germline CDR1 is SGHRS and CDR2 is YFSETQ. For the CDR3, the DNA is TGCGCCAGCAGCTTGGAGTCCGGCCTCAGGGGCTACACCTTC. Residues: CASSLESGLRGYTF.

The V and J genes are TRBV10-3 and TRBJ1-2; no definite D call. The CDR3 is made up of 13 amino acids. V was trimmed by 10 bases and J by 0 bases, leaving 12 bases between them. Germline V gene sequence: CDR1 ENHRY, CDR2 SYGVKD. CDR3: CATAGGANYGYTF. The CDR3 DNA is TGTGCCACCGCCGGCGGAGCTAACTATGGCTACACCTTC.

The rearrangement uses TRBV29-1 and TRBJ1-2; TRBD1 might be the D (5 bases). Germline CDR1 is SQVTM and CDR2 is ANQGSEA. The CDR3 has 12 amino acids. V was cut by 6 bases and J by 4 bases, with 12 bases left in between. The CDR3 region is CSVLTVLYGYTF. In nucleotides, the CDR3 is TGCAGCGTCCTGACAGTCCTCTATGGCTACACCTTC.

The J gene is TRBJ1-1, the V gene TRBV7-9; D unresolved. The V and J ends lost 3 bases and 5 bases respectively, with 10 bases between them. The germline CDR1 and CDR2 sequences are SEHNR and FQNEAQ (reference sequence). The CDR3 length is 13 residues. The CDR3 region is CASSLGGATEAFF. In nucleotides, the CDR3 is TGTGCCAGCAGCTTGGGAGGCGCGACTGAAGCTTTCTTT.

V and J are TRBV4-1 and TRBJ2-7; 10 bases fit TRBD1. The CDR3 has 15 amino acids. CDR1 is MGHRA and CDR2 is YSYEKL in the germline V gene. The V and J ends lost 1 base and 4 bases, in that order; junction bases with no gene match: 4. The CDR3, as DNA: TGCGCCAGCAGCCAAGTCGGGGGACAGGGGTACGAGCAGTACTTC. This translates into CASSQVGGQGYEQYF.